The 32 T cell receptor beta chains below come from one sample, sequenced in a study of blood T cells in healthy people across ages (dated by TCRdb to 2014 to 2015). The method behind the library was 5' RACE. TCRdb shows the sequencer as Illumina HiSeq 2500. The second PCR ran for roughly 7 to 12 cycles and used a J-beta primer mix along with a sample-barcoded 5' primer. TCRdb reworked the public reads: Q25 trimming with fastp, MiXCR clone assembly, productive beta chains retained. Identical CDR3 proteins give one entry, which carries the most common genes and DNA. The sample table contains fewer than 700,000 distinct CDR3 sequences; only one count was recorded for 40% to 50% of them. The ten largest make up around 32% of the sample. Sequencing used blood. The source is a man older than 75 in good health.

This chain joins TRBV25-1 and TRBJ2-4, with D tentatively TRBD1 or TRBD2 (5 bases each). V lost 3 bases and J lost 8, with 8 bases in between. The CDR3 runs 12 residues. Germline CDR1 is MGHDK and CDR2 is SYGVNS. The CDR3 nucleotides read TGTGCCAGCAGTGATTGGGACGACATTCAGTACTTC. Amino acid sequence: CASSDWDDIQYF. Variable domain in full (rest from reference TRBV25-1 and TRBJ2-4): EADIYQTPRYLVIGTGKKITLECSQTMGHDKMYWYQQDPGMELHLIHYSYGVNSTEKGDLSSESTVSRIRTEHFPLTLESARPSHTSQYLCASSDWDDIQYFGAGTRLSVL.

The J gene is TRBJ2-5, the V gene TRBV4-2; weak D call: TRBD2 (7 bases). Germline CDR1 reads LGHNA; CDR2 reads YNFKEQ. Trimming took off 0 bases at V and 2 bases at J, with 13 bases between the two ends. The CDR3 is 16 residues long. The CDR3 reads CASSQDWGGQQETQYF. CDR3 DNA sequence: TGTGCCAGCAGCCAAGATTGGGGGGGGCAGCAAGAGACCCAGTACTTC.

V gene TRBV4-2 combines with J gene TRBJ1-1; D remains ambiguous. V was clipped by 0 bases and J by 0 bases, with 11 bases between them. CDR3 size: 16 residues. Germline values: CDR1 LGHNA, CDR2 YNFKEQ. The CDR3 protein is CASSQDNQAMNTEAFF. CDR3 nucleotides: TGTGCCAGCAGCCAAGATAACCAGGCCATGAACACTGAAGCTTTCTTT.

CDR3 nucleotide sequence: TGCAGCGTCGACGGACTAGCCTGGGGGAATGAGCAGTTCTTC. Amino acid sequence: CSVDGLAWGNEQFF. The chain carries TRBV29-1 and TRBJ2-1, with TRBD2 identical over 8 bases. This CDR3 has 14 amino acids. Germline lookup yields CDR1 SQVTM and CDR2 ANQGSEA. With 6 bases clipped from V and 7 bases from J, the junction kept 11 bases outside the gene matches.

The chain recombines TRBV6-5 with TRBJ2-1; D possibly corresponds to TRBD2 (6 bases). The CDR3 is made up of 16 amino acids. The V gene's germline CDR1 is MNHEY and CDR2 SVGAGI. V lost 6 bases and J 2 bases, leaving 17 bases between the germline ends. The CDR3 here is CASRRGGGATYNEQFF. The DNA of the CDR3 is TGTGCCAGCAGGCGAGGTGGAGGGGCTACCTACAATGAGCAGTTCTTC.

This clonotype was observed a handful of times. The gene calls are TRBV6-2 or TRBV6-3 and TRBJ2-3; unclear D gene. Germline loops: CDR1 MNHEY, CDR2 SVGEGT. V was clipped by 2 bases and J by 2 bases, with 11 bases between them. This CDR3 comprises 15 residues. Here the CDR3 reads CASSYNPRLTDTQYF. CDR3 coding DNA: TGTGCCAGCAGTTACAACCCACGACTCACAGATACGCAGTATTTT.

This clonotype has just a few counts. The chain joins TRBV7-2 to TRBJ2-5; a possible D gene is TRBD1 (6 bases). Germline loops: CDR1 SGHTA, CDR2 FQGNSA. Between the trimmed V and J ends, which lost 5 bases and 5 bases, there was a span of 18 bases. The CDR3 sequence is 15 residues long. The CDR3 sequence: CASSRGGTRSETQYF. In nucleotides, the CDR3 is TGTGCCAGCAGCCGAGGGGGTACCAGGTCGGAGACCCAGTACTTC.

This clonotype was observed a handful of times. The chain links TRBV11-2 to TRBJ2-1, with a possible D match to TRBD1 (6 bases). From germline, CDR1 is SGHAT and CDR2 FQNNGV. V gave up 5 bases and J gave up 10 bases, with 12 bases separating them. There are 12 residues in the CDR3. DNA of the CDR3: TGTGCCAGCAGCCCCCAGGGGAAGGAGCAGTTCTTC. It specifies CASSPQGKEQFF.

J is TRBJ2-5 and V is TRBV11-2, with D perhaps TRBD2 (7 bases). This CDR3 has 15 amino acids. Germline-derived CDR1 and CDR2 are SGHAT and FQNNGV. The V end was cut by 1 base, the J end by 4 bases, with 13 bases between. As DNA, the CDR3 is TGTGCCAGCAGCTTAGGGCAGGGGAGGGCAGAGACCCAGTACTTC. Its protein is CASSLGQGRAETQYF.

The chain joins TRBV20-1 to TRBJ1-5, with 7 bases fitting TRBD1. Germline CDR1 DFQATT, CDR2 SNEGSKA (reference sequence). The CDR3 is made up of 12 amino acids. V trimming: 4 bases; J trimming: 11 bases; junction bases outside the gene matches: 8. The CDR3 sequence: CSAKGAGRAQHF. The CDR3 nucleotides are TGCAGTGCTAAGGGGGCCGGGCGCGCCCAGCATTTT.

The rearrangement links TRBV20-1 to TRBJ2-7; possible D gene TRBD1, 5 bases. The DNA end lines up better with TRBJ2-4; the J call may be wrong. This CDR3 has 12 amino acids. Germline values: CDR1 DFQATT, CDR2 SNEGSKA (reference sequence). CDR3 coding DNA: TGCAGTGAATCAGGGATGGGAAACATTCAGTACTTC. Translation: CSESGMGNIQYF.

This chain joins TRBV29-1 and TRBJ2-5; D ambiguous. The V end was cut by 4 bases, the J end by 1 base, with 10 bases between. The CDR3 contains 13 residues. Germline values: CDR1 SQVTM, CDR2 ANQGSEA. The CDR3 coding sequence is TGCAGCGTTGCCCCGACGGGCCAAGAGACCCAGTACTTC. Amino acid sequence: CSVAPTGQETQYF.

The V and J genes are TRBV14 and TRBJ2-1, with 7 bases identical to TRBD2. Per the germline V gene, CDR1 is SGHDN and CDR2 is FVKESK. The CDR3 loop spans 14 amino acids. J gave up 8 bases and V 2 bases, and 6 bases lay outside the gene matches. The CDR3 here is CASSQSGNLDEQFF. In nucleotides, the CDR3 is TGTGCCAGCAGCCAAAGCGGGAATTTGGATGAGCAGTTCTTC.

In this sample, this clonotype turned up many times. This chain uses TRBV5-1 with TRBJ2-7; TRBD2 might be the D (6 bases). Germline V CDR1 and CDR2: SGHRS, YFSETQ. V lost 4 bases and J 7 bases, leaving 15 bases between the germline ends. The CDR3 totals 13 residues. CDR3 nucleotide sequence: TGCGCCAGCAGCCGGGACTCCCACGGGGAGCAGTACTTC. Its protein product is CASSRDSHGEQYF.

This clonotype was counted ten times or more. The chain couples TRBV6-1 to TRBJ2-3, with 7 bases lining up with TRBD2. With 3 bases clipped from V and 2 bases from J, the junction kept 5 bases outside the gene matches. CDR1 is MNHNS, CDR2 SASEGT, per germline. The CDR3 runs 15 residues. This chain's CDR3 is CASSESGVNTDTQYF. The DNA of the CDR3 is TGTGCCAGCAGTGAGAGCGGGGTTAACACAGATACGCAGTATTTT.

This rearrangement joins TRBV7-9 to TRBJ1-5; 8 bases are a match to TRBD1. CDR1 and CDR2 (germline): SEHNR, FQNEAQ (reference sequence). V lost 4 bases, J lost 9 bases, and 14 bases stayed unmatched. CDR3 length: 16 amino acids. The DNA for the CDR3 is TGTGCCAGCAGCTCCCTAGGCAGGGGGCGCGAAATGCCCCAGCATTTT. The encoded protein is CASSSLGRGREMPQHF.

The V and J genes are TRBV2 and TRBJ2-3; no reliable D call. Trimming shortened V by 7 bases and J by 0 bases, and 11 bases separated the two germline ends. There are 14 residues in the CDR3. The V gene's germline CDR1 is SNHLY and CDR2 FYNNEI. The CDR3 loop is CASNRLTSTDTQYF. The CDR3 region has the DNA TGTGCCAGCAACCGTCTGACTAGCACAGATACGCAGTATTTT.

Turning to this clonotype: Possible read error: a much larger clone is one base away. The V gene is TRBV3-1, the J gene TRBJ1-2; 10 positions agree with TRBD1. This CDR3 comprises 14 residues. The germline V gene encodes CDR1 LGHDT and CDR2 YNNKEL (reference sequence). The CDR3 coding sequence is TGTGCCAGCGGCCAGGACAGGGGGATGTATGGCTACACCTTC. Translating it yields CASGQDRGMYGYTF.

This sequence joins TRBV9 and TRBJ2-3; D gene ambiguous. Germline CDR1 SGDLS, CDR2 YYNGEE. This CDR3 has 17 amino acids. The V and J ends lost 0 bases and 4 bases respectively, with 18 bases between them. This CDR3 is CASSVARYLPESDTQYF. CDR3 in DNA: TGTGCCAGCAGCGTAGCAAGATACCTACCCGAGTCAGATACGCAGTATTTT.

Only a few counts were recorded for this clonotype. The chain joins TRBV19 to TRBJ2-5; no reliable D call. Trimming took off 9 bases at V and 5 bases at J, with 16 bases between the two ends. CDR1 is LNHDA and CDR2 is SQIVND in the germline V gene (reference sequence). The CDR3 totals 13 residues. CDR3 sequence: CASNPDGGETQYF. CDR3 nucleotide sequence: TGTGCCAGCAACCCAGATGGCGGTGAGACCCAGTACTTC.

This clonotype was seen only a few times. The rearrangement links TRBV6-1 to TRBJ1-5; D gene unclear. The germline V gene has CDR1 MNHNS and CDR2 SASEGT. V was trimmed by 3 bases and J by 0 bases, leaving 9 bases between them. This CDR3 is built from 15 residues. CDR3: CASSDPATSNQPQHF. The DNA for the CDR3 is TGTGCCAGCAGTGATCCAGCCACTAGCAATCAGCCCCAGCATTTT.

The CDR3 sequence is CASSLAGLVTGELFF. CDR3 nucleotide sequence: TGTGCCAGCAGCTTAGCGGGACTAGTCACCGGGGAGCTGTTTTTT. The V gene is TRBV7-2, the J gene TRBJ2-2, with 8 positions matching TRBD2. This CDR3 has 15 amino acids. J lost 4 bases, V lost 0 bases, and 1 base had no gene match. Germline V gene data show CDR1 as SGHTA and CDR2 as FQGNSA.

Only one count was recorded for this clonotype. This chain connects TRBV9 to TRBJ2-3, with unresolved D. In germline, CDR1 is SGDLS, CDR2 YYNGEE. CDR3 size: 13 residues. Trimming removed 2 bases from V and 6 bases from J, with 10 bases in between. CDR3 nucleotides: TGTGCCAGCAGCGTTCCGGCGGCGGATACGCAGTATTTT. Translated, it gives CASSVPAADTQYF.

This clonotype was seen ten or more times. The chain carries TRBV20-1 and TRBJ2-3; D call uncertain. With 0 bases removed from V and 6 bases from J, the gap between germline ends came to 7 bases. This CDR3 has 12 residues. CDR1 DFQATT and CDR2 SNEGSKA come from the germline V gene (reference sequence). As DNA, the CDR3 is TGCAGTGCTAGAGATCACTGGGATACGCAGTATTTT. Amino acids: CSARDHWDTQYF.

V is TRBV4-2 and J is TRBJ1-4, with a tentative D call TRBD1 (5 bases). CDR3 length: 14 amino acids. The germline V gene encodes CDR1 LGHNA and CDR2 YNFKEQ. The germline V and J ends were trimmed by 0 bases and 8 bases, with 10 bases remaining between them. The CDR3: CASSQDQGREKLFF. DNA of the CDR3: TGTGCCAGCAGCCAAGACCAGGGTAGGGAAAAACTGTTTTTT.

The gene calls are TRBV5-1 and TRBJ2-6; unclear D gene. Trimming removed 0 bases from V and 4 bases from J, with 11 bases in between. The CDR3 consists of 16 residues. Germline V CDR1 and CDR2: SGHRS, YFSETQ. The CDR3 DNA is TGCGCCAGCAGCTTGGCCCCTAGTACGGGGGCCAACGTCCTGACTTTC. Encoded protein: CASSLAPSTGANVLTF. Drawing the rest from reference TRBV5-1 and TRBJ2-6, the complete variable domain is KAGVTQTPRYLIKTRGQQVTLSCSPISGHRSVSWYQQTPGQGLQFLFEYFSETQRNKGNFPGRFSGRQFSNSRSEMNVSTLELGDSALYLCASSLAPSTGANVLTFGAGSRLTVL.

This CDR3 is CSADGPAGLAGVNEQYF. CDR3 bases: TGCAGTGCCGATGGGCCCGCCGGGCTAGCAGGGGTGAATGAGCAGTACTTC. The chain is built from TRBV20-1 and TRBJ2-5; maybe TRBD1 (6 bases). The CDR3 is made up of 17 amino acids. CDR1 and CDR2 from the germline V gene are DFQATT and SNEGSKA (reference sequence). The V end lost 6 bases, the J end lost 11 bases, and 34 bases lay between the germline ends.

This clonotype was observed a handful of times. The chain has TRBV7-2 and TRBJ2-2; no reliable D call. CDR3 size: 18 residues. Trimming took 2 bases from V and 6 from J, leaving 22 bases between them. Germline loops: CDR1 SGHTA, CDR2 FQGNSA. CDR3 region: CASSLNSLGVTFAGELFF. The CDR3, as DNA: TGTGCCAGCAGCTTAAATTCACTTGGGGTCACGTTCGCCGGGGAGCTGTTTTTT.

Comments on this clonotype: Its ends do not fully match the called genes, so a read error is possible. The CDR3 bases are TGTGCCACCCGTCCCGGGACAGGTTCCTACAATGAGCGGTTCTTC. Translation: CATRPGTGSYNERFF. The chain carries TRBV6-2 or TRBV6-3 and TRBJ2-1, with 8 bases fitting TRBD1. CDR1 and CDR2 (germline): MNHEY, SVGEGT. CDR3 length: 15 amino acids.

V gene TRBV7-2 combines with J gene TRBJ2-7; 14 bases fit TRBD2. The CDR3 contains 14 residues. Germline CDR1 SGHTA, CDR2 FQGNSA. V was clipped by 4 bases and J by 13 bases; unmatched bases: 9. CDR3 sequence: CASSSRLAGGISYF. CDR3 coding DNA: TGTGCCAGCAGCTCTAGACTAGCGGGAGGGATAAGCTACTTC. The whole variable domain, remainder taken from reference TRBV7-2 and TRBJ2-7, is GAGVSQSPSNKVTEKGKDVELRCDPISGHTALYWYRQSLGQGLEFLIYFQGNSAPDKSGLPSDRFSAERTGGSVSTLTIQRTQQEDSAVYLCASSSRLAGGISYFGPGTRLTVT.

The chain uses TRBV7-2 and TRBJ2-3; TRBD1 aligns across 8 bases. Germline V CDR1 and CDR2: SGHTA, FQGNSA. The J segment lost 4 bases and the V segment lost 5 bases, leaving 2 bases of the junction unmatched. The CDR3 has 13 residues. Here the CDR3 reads CASSLQGADTQYF. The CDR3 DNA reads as TGTGCCAGCAGCCTACAGGGGGCAGATACGCAGTATTTT. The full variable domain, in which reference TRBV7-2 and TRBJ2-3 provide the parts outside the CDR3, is GAGVSQSPSNKVTEKGKDVELRCDPISGHTALYWYRQSLGQGLEFLIYFQGNSAPDKSGLPSDRFSAERTGGSVSTLTIQRTQQEDSAVYLCASSLQGADTQYFGPGTRLTVL.

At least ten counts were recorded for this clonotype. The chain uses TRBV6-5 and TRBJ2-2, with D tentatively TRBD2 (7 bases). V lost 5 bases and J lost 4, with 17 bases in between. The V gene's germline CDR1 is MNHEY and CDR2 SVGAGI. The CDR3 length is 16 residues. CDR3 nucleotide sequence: TGTGCCAGCAGTCACGTCGGGGGGCGTGGCACCGGGGAGCTGTTTTTT. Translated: CASSHVGGRGTGELFF.